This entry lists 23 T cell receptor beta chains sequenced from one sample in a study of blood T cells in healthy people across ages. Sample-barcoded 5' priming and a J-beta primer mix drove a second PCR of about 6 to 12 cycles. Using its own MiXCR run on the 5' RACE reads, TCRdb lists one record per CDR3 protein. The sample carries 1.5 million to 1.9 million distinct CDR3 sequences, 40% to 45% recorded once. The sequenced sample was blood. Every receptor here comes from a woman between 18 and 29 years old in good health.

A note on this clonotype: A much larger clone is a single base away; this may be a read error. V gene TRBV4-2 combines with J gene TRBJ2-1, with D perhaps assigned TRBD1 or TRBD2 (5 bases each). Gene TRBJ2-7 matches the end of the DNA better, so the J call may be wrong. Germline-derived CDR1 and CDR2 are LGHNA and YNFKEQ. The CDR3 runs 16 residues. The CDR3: CASSPTGAGKNNEQYF. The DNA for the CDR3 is TGTGCCAGCAGCCCTACCGGGGCAGGTAAAAACAATGAGCAGTACTTC.

The CDR3 DNA reads as TGTGCCAGCAACACAAGACAGGGGGCCTCTTCCAAAAACATTCAGTACTTC. This sequence encodes CASNTRQGASSKNIQYF. The chain carries TRBV6-6 and TRBJ2-4; TRBD1 matches at 10 bases. CDR1 MNHNY and CDR2 SVGAGI come from the germline V gene (reference sequence). V lost 7 bases and J lost 2; bases outside the gene matches: 11. The CDR3 covers 17 residues.

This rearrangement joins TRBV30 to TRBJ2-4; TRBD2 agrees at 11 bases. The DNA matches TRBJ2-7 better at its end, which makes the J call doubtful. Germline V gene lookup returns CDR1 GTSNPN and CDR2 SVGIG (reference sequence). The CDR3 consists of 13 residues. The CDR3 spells CAWSGLAGREQYF. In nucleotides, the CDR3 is TGTGCCTGGAGTGGACTAGCGGGACGCGAGCAGTACTTC.

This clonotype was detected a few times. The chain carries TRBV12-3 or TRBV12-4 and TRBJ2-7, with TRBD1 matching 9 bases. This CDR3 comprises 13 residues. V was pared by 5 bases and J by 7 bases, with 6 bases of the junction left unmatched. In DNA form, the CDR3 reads TGTGCCAGCAGTCGGGACAGGGTGGGTGAGCAGTACTTC. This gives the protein CASSRDRVGEQYF.

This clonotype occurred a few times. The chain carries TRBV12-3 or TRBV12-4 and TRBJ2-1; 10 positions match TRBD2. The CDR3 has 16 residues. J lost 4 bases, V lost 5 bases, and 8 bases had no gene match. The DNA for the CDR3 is TGTGCCAGCAGTCCCCGATGGACTAGCGGTTACAATGAGCAGTTCTTC. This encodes CASSPRWTSGYNEQFF.

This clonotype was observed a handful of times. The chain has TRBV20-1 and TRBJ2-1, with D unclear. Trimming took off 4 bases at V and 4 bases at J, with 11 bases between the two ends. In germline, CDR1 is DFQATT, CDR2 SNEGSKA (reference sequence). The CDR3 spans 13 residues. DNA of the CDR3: TGCAGTGCTACCCCACTGGATTACAATGAGCAGTTCTTC. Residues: CSATPLDYNEQFF.

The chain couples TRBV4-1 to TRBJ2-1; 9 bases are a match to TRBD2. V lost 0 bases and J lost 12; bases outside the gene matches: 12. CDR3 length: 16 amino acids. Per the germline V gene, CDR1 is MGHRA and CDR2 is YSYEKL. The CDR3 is CASSQDRSGGRFAQFF. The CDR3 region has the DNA TGCGCCAGCAGCCAAGATAGGAGCGGGGGGCGGTTTGCGCAGTTCTTC.

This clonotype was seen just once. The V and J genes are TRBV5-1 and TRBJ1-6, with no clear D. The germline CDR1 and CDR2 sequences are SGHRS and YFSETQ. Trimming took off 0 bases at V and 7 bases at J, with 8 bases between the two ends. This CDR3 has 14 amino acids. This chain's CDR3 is CASSLDPGNSPLHF. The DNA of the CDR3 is TGCGCCAGCAGCTTGGACCCCGGCAATTCACCCCTCCACTTT.

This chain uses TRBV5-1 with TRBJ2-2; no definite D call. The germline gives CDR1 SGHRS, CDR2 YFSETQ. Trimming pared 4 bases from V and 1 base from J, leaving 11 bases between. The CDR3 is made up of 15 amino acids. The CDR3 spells CASSPPNRNTGELFF. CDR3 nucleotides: TGCGCCAGCAGCCCCCCCAATCGGAACACCGGGGAGCTGTTTTTT.

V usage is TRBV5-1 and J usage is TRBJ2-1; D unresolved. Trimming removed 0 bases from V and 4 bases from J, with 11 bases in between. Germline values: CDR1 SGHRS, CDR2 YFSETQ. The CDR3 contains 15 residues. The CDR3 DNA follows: TGCGCCAGCAGCTTGGCCTGGTCGGTGTACAATGAGCAGTTCTTC. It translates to CASSLAWSVYNEQFF.

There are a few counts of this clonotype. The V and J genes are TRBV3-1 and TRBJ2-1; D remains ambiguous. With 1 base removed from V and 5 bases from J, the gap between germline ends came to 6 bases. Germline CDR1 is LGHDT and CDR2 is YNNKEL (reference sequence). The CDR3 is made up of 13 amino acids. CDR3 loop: CASSQGINNEQFF. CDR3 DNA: TGTGCCAGCAGCCAAGGAATCAACAATGAGCAGTTCTTC.

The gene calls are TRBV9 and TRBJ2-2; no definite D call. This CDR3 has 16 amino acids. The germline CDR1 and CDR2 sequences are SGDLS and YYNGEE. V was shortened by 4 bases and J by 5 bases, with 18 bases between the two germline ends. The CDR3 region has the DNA TGTGCCAGCAGCTCGAAAGCAGGTCTACTGACCGGGGAGCTGTTTTTT. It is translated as CASSSKAGLLTGELFF.

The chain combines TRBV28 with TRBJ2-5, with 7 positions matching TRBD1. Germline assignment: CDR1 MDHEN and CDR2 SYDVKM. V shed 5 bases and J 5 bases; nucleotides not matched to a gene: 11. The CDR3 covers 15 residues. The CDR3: CASSPMTGKGETQYF. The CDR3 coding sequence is TGTGCCAGCAGTCCGATGACAGGGAAGGGGGAGACCCAGTACTTC.

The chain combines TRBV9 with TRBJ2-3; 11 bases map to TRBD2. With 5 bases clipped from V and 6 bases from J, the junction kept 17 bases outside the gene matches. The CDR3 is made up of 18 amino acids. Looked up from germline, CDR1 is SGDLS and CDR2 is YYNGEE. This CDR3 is CASSETFSTSGEMDTQYF. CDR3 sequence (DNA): TGTGCCAGCAGTGAAACTTTTTCGACTAGCGGGGAAATGGATACGCAGTATTTT. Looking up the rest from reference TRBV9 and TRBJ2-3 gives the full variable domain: DSGVTQTPKHLITATGQRVTLRCSPRSGDLSVYWYQQSLDQGLQFLIQYYNGEERAKGNILERFSAQQFPDLHSELNLSSLELGDSALYFCASSETFSTSGEMDTQYFGPGTRLTVL.

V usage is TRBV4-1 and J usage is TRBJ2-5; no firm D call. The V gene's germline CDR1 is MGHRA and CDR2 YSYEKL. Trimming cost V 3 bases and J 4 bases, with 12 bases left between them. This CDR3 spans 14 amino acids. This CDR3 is CASSQLIVGETQYF. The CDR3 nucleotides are TGCGCCAGCAGCCAGCTAATAGTCGGAGAGACCCAGTACTTC.

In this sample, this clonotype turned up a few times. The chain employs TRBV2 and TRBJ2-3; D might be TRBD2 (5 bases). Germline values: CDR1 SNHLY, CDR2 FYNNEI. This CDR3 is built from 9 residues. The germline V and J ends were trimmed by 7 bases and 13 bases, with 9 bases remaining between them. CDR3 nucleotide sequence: TGTGCCAGCACCATGAGGGAGTATTTT. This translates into CASTMREYF. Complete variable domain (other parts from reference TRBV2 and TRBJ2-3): EPEVTQTPSHQVTQMGQEVILRCVPISNHLYFYWYRQILGQKVEFLVSFYNNEISEKSEIFDDQFSVERPDGSNFTLKIRSTKLEDSAMYFCASTMREYFGPGTRLTVL.

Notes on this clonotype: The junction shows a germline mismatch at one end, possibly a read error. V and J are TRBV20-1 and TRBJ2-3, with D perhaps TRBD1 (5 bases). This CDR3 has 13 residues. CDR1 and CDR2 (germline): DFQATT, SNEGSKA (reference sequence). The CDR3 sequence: CSARGGTTGTQYF. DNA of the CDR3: TGCAGTGCTAGGGGCGGCACCACAGGTACGCAGTATTTT.

The CDR3 protein is CASSSTEVVLRTGELFF. The CDR3 nucleotides are TGTGCCAGCAGCTCGACAGAAGTGGTTTTACGGACCGGGGAGCTGTTTTTT. The V call is TRBV7-9, the J call TRBJ2-2; tentatively, D is TRBD1 (5 bases). CDR3 length equals 17 residues. The germline V and J ends were trimmed by 4 bases and 5 bases, with 20 bases remaining between them. CDR1 is SEHNR, CDR2 FQNEAQ, per germline (reference sequence).

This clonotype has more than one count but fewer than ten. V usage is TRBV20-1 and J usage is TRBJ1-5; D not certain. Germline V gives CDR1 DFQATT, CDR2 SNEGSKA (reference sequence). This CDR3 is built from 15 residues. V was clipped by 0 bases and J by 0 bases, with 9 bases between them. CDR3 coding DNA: TGCAGTGCTAGAGATAGGTGGAGTAGCAATCAGCCCCAGCATTTT. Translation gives CSARDRWSSNQPQHF.

In nucleotides, the CDR3 is TGCGCCAGCAGCTTGTCCAGCGGGAGCGATGAGCAGTTCTTC. Protein sequence: CASSLSSGSDEQFF. The rearrangement links TRBV5-1 to TRBJ2-1, with 8 bases fitting TRBD2. J gave up 8 bases and V 1 base, and 5 bases lay outside the gene matches. This CDR3 has 14 residues. Germline-derived CDR1 and CDR2 are SGHRS and YFSETQ.

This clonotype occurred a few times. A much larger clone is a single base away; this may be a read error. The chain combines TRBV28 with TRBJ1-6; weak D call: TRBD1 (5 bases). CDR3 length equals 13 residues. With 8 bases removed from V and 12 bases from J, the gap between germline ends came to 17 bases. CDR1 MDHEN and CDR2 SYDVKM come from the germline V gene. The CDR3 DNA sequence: TGTGCCAGCGCGAGTGGGGCACTTAAACCCCTCCACTTT. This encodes CASASGALKPLHF.

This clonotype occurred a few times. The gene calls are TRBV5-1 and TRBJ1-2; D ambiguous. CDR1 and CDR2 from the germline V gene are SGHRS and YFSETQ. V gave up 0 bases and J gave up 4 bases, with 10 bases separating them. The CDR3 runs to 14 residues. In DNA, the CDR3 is TGCGCCAGCAGCTTGGGGTCAGAGACCTATGGCTACACCTTC. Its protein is CASSLGSETYGYTF.

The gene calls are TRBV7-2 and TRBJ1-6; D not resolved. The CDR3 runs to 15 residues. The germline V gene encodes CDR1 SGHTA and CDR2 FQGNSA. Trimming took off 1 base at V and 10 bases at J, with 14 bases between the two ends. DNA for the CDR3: TGTGCCAGCAGCTTAGTTACGGCCCGCGGATCACCCCTCCACTTT. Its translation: CASSLVTARGSPLHF.